This T cell receptor beta chain comes out of a study of blood T cell repertoires in COVID-19. TCRdb's copy holds only in-frame clones and misses some; the assay was immunoSEQ multiplex PCR. The sample has hundreds of thousands of clones, more than 70% seen once. Trimming left V 3 bases short and J 7 bases short, with 13 bases between. The CDR3 length is 13 residues. From germline, CDR1 is MNHNS and CDR2 SASEGT. This clone was seen only once. The sequenced material came from peripheral blood. The chain employs TRBV6-1 and TRBJ2-7; TRBD2 is a possible D gene (6 bases). The receptor's source is a woman between 65 and 79 years old with COVID-19, enrolled during active disease. In DNA, the CDR3 is TGTGCCAGCAGTGAGAGGGATGGGAGGGAGCAGTACTTC. Protein: CASSERDGREQYF.